A single count supports the clone carrying this T cell receptor (beta chain). The CDR3 loop spans 13 amino acids. The germline CDR1 and CDR2 sequences are SQVTM and ANQGSEA. Trimming took off 7 bases at V and 4 bases at J, with 16 bases between the two ends. These data are taken from a study of blood T cell repertoires in COVID-19. About the study: The samples span acute and convalescent COVID-19 from the United States, Italy and Spain. The cDNA or gDNA used as material had been derived from T cells, B-cell-depleted T cells, or PBMCs.

Authors' processing steps: The authors estimated nucleated cell counts from reference gene primer amplification. The protocol was immunoSEQ multiplex PCR, while the TCRdb copy is restricted to in-frame clones and leaves out a portion. V and J calls and clone size follow that table, whereas D and trimming were derived from the DNA. Of 150,000 to 200,000 clones in the sample, 83% were seen once. The sample comprised peripheral blood. The TCR sequence derives from a human donor in a cohort sampled during active COVID-19. V gene TRBV29-1 combines with J gene TRBJ1-2, with a tentative D call TRBD1 (5 bases). The CDR3 protein is CSDDGGSRYGYTF. CDR3 DNA sequence: TGCAGCGACGATGGGGGGAGCCGCTATGGCTACACCTTC.